The 27 T cell receptor beta chains in this list originate from one sample, sequenced in a study of OX40 agonist ivuxolimab in advanced cancers. Assay used: immunoSEQ multiplex PCR; TCRdb lists only in-frame clones, some missing. Among about 100,000 clones listed, approximately 94% were seen once. Sequenced material: CD4+ or CD8+ T cells sorted from blood, taken in a trial of the OX40 agonist ivuxolimab. Source of these receptors: an adult with an advanced solid tumor such as melanoma, head and neck, liver or kidney cancer.

The chain links TRBV7-8 to TRBJ1-5; D unclear. The CDR3 extends over 14 amino acids. Germline CDR1 and CDR2: SGHVS and FQNEAQ. V lost 0 bases and J 5 bases, leaving 8 bases between the germline ends. CDR3 sequence reads: CASSLAYLYQPQHF. In DNA, the CDR3 is TGTGCCAGCAGCTTAGCGTATCTCTATCAGCCCCAGCATTTT.

This sequence joins TRBV19 and TRBJ1-5; weak D call: TRBD1 (6 bases). V lost 2 bases to trimming and J lost 7 bases, with 15 bases between them. CDR1 is LNHDA, CDR2 SQIVND, per germline (reference sequence). There are 15 residues in the CDR3. The CDR3 sequence: CASSIFGGAQQPQHF. Here the CDR3 DNA reads TGTGCCAGTAGTATATTCGGGGGGGCCCAACAGCCCCAGCATTTT.

The V and J genes are TRBV19 and TRBJ2-1; no firm D call. This CDR3 has 12 amino acids. CDR1 and CDR2 from the germline V gene are LNHDA and SQIVND (reference sequence). Trimming removed 8 bases from V and 4 bases from J, with 9 bases in between. Written as DNA, the CDR3 is TGTGCCAGTGGCGACTCTTACAATGAGCAGTTCTTC. It yields the protein CASGDSYNEQFF.

The V and J genes are TRBV9 and TRBJ2-7, with D unclear. CDR1 is SGDLS, CDR2 YYNGEE, per germline. V was trimmed by 0 bases and J by 2 bases, leaving 9 bases between them. This CDR3 comprises 14 residues. CDR3 sequence: CASSVEAGPYEQYF. The DNA of the CDR3 is TGTGCCAGCAGCGTAGAGGCAGGCCCCTACGAGCAGTACTTC.

V is TRBV19 and J is TRBJ1-1; D possibly corresponds to TRBD1 (5 bases). The V end lost 3 bases, the J end lost 1 base, and 9 bases lay between the germline ends. Per the germline V gene, CDR1 is LNHDA and CDR2 is SQIVND (reference sequence). CDR3 length: 14 residues. The CDR3, as DNA: TGTGCCAGTAGTATGGGGACGGGGAACACTGAAGCTTTCTTT. It specifies CASSMGTGNTEAFF.

Details on this clone: This specimen includes other DNA sequences encoding the same CDR3. The chain is built from TRBV19 and TRBJ2-5; D ambiguous. Trimming removed 3 bases from V and 4 bases from J, with 3 bases in between. Germline CDR1 is LNHDA and CDR2 is SQIVND (reference sequence). The CDR3 has 11 amino acids. The CDR3 DNA reads as TGTGCCAGTAGTATCTCAGAGACCCAGTACTTC. Its protein product is CASSISETQYF. The full variable domain, its missing parts supplied by reference TRBV19 and TRBJ2-5, is DGGITQSPKYLFRKEGQNVTLSCEQNLNHDAMYWYRQDPGQGLRLIYYSQIVNDFQKGDIAEGYSVSREKKESFPLTVTSAQKNPTAFYLCASSISETQYFGPGTRLLVL.

The gene calls are TRBV18 and TRBJ2-5, with 10 bases aligning to TRBD2. Germline CDR1 is KGHSH and CDR2 is LQKENI. Trimming cost V 2 bases and J 1 base; bases outside gene matches: 4. This CDR3 is 16 amino acids long. The CDR3 here is CASSPVTSGLQETQYF. CDR3 coding DNA: TGTGCCAGCTCACCAGTGACTAGCGGGCTCCAAGAGACCCAGTACTTC.

A single count supports this clone. The chain combines TRBV4-1 with TRBJ1-5; 11 nucleotides line up with TRBD1. Looked up from germline, CDR1 is MGHRA and CDR2 is YSYEKL. The CDR3 consists of 15 residues. Trimming removed 0 bases from V and 7 bases from J; junction bases left unmatched: 2. CDR3 region: CASSQDGTGGQPQHF. In nucleotides, the CDR3 is TGCGCCAGCAGCCAAGATGGGACAGGGGGACAGCCCCAGCATTTT.

This chain connects TRBV11-2 to TRBJ2-1, with no clear D. This CDR3 has 12 amino acids. Trimming left V 0 bases short and J 7 bases short, with 4 bases between. From germline, CDR1 is SGHAT and CDR2 FQNNGV. The CDR3 coding sequence is TGTGCCAGCAGCTTAGATTTTAATGAGCAGTTCTTC. Translated, it gives CASSLDFNEQFF.

This clone was counted a few times. This chain connects TRBV10-2 to TRBJ2-7; 10 bases fit TRBD1. V dropped 10 bases and J dropped 2; count of bases not matched to a gene: 5. The germline gives CDR1 WSHSY, CDR2 SAAADI. The CDR3 consists of 13 residues. The CDR3 DNA follows: TGCGCCACCTCGACAGGGGGCACCTACGAGCAGTACTTC. Translation gives CATSTGGTYEQYF.

This clone was observed a few times. The gene calls are TRBV4-2 and TRBJ1-1, with D hard to call. Trimming took 1 base from V and 1 from J, leaving 4 bases between them. Germline assignment: CDR1 LGHNA and CDR2 YNFKEQ. There are 13 residues in the CDR3. CDR3: CASSQVENTEAFF. Here the CDR3 DNA reads TGTGCCAGCAGCCAAGTGGAGAACACTGAAGCTTTCTTT.

As regards this clone: An end of the junction differs from the germline gene, which may be a read error. The chain is built from TRBV27 and TRBJ2-7; 9 bases match TRBD2. The germline V gene encodes CDR1 MNHEY and CDR2 SMNVEV (reference sequence). The CDR3 is made up of 15 amino acids. CDR3 DNA: TGTGCCAGCAGTTTATCGACTAGCGGTTCCTCCGAGCAGTACTTC. Its protein is CASSLSTSGSSEQYF.

The chain employs TRBV7-2 and TRBJ2-1; TRBD2 agrees at 7 bases. Germline V gives CDR1 SGHTA, CDR2 FQGNSA. This CDR3 has 16 residues. Losses at the gene ends were 0 bases for V and 5 bases for J; bases not matched to a gene: 7. CDR3 sequence (DNA): TGTGCCAGCAGCTTAGCGGGCGGGAGTGGACACAATGAGCAGTTCTTC. Amino acid sequence: CASSLAGGSGHNEQFF.

The chain links TRBV27 to TRBJ2-3, with a tentative D call TRBD1 (5 bases). The CDR3 loop spans 15 amino acids. The V gene lost 6 bases and the J gene lost 1 base, with 14 bases spanning the gap. Germline loops: CDR1 MNHEY, CDR2 SMNVEV (reference sequence). CDR3 region: CASRTEVGGTDTQYF. Here the CDR3 DNA reads TGTGCCAGCAGGACCGAAGTAGGGGGCACAGATACGCAGTATTTT.

The V call is TRBV27, the J call TRBJ2-7, with 7 bases identical to TRBD2. The ends lost 5 bases at V and 6 bases at J; junction bases unmatched: 10. The germline gives CDR1 MNHEY, CDR2 SMNVEV (reference sequence). The CDR3 length is 14 residues. CDR3 sequence: CASSLTSSLPEQYF. The CDR3 region has the DNA TGTGCCAGCAGTCTGACTAGCTCTCTTCCCGAGCAGTACTTC.

The rearrangement joins TRBV19 to TRBJ2-1; TRBD2 agrees at 13 bases. After removal of 5 bases from V and 0 bases from J, the junction contained 10 bases not matched to a gene. The CDR3 loop spans 19 amino acids. Germline V CDR1 and CDR2: LNHDA, SQIVND (reference sequence). The CDR3 bases are TGTGCCAGTAGTCCCTCGGGACTAGCGGGGACGAGCTCCTACAATGAGCAGTTCTTC. Its translation: CASSPSGLAGTSSYNEQFF.

This chain connects TRBV19 to TRBJ1-5; the D is unclear. Per germline, CDR1 LNHDA and CDR2 SQIVND (reference sequence). The CDR3 extends over 15 amino acids. Trimming pared 3 bases from V and 3 bases from J, leaving 12 bases between. The CDR3 coding sequence is TGTGCCAGTAGTATGGGGTTGGGAAACAATCAGCCCCAGCATTTT. Amino acids: CASSMGLGNNQPQHF.

This chain links TRBV14 with TRBJ2-7; D remains ambiguous. V was clipped by 3 bases and J by 4 bases, with 13 bases between them. Germline-derived CDR1 and CDR2 are SGHDN and FVKESK. The length of the CDR3 is 14 residues. The CDR3 DNA reads as TGTGCCAGCAGCCATTTGAGACGGGTTTACGAGCAGTACTTC. Its translation is CASSHLRRVYEQYF.

The chain couples TRBV19 to TRBJ1-3; 7 nucleotides align to TRBD1. V lost 3 bases to trimming and J lost 0 bases; unmatched junction nucleotides: 8. The CDR3 length is 17 residues. The germline V gene encodes CDR1 LNHDA and CDR2 SQIVND (reference sequence). CDR3 nucleotides: TGTGCCAGTAGTATTCAACGTAGGGGGCCCTCTGGAAACACCATATATTTT. Its translation: CASSIQRRGPSGNTIYF.

This chain links TRBV11-3 with TRBJ2-7; 9 nucleotides line up with TRBD1. From germline, CDR1 is SGHNT and CDR2 YENEEA. The ends lost 6 bases at V and 7 bases at J; junction bases unmatched: 10. The CDR3 runs to 14 residues. The CDR3 region is CASSAGQGDNEQYF. Written as DNA, the CDR3 is TGTGCCAGCAGTGCGGGACAGGGAGATAATGAGCAGTACTTC.

The chain recombines TRBV27 with TRBJ1-2; D unclear. The CDR3 totals 15 residues. The germline V gene encodes CDR1 MNHEY and CDR2 SMNVEV (reference sequence). V lost 4 bases and J 5 bases, leaving 17 bases between the germline ends. CDR3 coding DNA: TGTGCCAGCAGTTGGGCATTAGGGTCAGTTTATGGCTACACCTTC. This translates into CASSWALGSVYGYTF.

The rearrangement links TRBV29-1 to TRBJ2-5; TRBD1 might be the D (5 bases). The J call may not be correct, given that the DNA end is closer to TRBJ2-7. The V gene's germline CDR1 is SQVTM and CDR2 ANQGSEA. This CDR3 contains 14 residues. The CDR3 DNA is TGCAGCGTTGAAGGGGCAGGGAACTCCTACGAGCAGTACTTC. It translates to CSVEGAGNSYEQYF.

This chain uses TRBV5-6 with TRBJ2-3, with 7 positions matching TRBD1. V shed 4 bases and J 2 bases; nucleotides not matched to a gene: 10. The CDR3 is made up of 16 amino acids. Germline assignment: CDR1 SGHDT and CDR2 YYEEEE. CDR3: CASSPGTAQVTDTQYF. CDR3 nucleotide sequence: TGTGCCAGCAGCCCCGGGACAGCCCAGGTCACAGATACGCAGTATTTT. The full variable domain, completed using reference TRBV5-6 and TRBJ2-3, is DAGVTQSPTHLIKTRGQQVTLRCSPKSGHDTVSWYQQALGQGPQFIFQYYEEEERQRGNFPDRFSGHQFPNYSSELNVNALLLGDSALYLCASSPGTAQVTDTQYFGPGTRLTVL.

The rearrangement uses TRBV11-2 and TRBJ2-7, with 8 bases fitting TRBD2. The V gene end was trimmed by 1 base and the J gene end by 6 bases; junction bases not matched to a gene: 5. The CDR3 contains 14 residues. Germline CDR1 is SGHAT and CDR2 is FQNNGV. CDR3 residues: CASSLAGGPSEQYF. CDR3 bases: TGTGCCAGCAGCTTAGCGGGGGGGCCGAGCGAGCAGTACTTC.

This sequence joins TRBV27 and TRBJ2-1; a weak D match, TRBD2 (5 bases). The length of the CDR3 is 14 residues. In germline, CDR1 is MNHEY, CDR2 SMNVEV (reference sequence). Trimming removed 5 bases at V and 4 bases at J, with 12 bases between. The CDR3 region has the DNA TGTGCCAGCAGTACCCGTAGCGCGTACAATGAGCAGTTCTTC. Amino acid sequence: CASSTRSAYNEQFF.

The chain has TRBV19 and TRBJ1-1, with 8 bases that match TRBD1. CDR1 and CDR2 from the germline V gene are LNHDA and SQIVND (reference sequence). Trimming cost V 9 bases and J 6 bases; bases outside gene matches: 6. The CDR3 is made up of 12 amino acids. CDR3 in DNA: TGTGCCAGCTTACAGGGGGTCGCTGAAGCTTTCTTT. Protein product: CASLQGVAEAFF.

V and J are TRBV7-8 and TRBJ2-5; 7 positions agree with TRBD2. V lost 2 bases, J lost 10 bases, and 10 bases stayed unmatched. Looked up from germline, CDR1 is SGHVS and CDR2 is FQNEAQ. The CDR3 runs 14 residues. CDR3 amino acids: CASSLSIREGGQYF. CDR3 in DNA: TGTGCCAGCAGCTTATCCATCAGGGAGGGAGGCCAGTACTTC.